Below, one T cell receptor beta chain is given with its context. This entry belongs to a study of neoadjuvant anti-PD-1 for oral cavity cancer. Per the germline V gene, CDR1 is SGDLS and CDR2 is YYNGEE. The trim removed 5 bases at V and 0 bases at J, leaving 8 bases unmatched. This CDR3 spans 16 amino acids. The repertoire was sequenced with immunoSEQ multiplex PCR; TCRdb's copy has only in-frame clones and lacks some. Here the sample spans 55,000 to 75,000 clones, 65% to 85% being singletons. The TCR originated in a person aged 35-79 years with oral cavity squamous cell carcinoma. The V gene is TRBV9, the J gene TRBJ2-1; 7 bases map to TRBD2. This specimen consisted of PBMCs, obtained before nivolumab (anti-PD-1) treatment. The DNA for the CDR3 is TGTGCCAGCAGTTCTTTTCGGGGGGTCTCCTACAATGAGCAGTTCTTC. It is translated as CASSSFRGVSYNEQFF.